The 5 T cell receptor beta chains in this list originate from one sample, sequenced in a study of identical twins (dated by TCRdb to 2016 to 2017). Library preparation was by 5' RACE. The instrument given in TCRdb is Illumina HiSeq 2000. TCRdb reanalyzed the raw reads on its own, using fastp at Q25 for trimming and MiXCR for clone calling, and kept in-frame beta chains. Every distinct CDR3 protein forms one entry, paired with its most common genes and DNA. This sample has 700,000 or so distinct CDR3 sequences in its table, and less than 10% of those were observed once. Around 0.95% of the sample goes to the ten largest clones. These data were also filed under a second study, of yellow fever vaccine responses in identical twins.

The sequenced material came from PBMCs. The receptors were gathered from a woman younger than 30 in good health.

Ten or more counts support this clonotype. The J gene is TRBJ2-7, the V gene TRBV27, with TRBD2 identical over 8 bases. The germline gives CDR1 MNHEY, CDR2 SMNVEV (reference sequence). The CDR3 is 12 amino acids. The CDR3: CASGRGLSEQYF. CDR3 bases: TGTGCGAGCGGGAGAGGTCTATCCGAGCAGTACTTC.

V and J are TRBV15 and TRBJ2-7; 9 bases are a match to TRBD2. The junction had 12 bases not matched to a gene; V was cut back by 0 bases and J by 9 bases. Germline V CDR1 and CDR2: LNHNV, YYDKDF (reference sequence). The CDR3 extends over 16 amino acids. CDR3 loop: CATSRDHGGGAEVQYF. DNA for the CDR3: TGTGCCACCAGCAGAGATCACGGCGGGGGGGCCGAAGTGCAGTACTTC. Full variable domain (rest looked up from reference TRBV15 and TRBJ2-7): DAMVIQNPRYQVTQFGKPVTLSCSQTLNHNVMYWYQQKSSQAPKLLFHYYDKDFNNEADTPDNFQSRRPNTSFCFLDIRSPGLGDTAMYLCATSRDHGGGAEVQYFGPGTRLTVT.

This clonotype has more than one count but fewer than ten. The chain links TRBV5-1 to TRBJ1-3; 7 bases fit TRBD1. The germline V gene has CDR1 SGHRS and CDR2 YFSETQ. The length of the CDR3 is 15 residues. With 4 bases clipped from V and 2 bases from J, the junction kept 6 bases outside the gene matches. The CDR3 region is CASSMETGTGNTIYF. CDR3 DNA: TGCGCCAGCAGCATGGAGACAGGGACTGGAAACACCATATATTTT.

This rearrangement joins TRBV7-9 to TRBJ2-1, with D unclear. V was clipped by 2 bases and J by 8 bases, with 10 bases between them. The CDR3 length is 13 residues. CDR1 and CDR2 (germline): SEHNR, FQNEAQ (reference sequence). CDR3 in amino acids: CASSLRGLYEQFF. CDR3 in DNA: TGTGCCAGCAGCTTAAGAGGTCTCTATGAGCAGTTCTTC.

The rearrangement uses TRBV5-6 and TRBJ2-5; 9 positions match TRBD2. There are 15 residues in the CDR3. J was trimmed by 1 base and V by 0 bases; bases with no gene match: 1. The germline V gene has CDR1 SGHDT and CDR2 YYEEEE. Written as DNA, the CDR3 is TGTGCCAGCAGCTTGGTTAGCGGGAGCCAAGAGACCCAGTACTTC. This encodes CASSLVSGSQETQYF.